Below are 28 T cell receptor beta chains sequenced from a single sample in a study of OX40 agonist ivuxolimab in advanced cancers. The protocol was immunoSEQ multiplex PCR, while the TCRdb copy is restricted to in-frame clones and leaves out a portion. This sample has about 84,000 clones, with roughly 89% found just once. The material was CD4+ or CD8+ T cells sorted from blood, obtained in a trial of the OX40 agonist ivuxolimab. All receptors come from an adult with an advanced solid tumor such as melanoma, head and neck, liver or kidney cancer.

This clone was seen once. This chain uses TRBV28 with TRBJ1-5, with D possibly TRBD1 on 6 matching bases. V was shortened by 6 bases and J by 6 bases, with 9 bases between the two germline ends. The CDR3 length is 12 residues. Per the germline V gene, CDR1 is MDHEN and CDR2 is SYDVKM. Written as DNA, the CDR3 is TGTGCCAGCAGACCAGGGGTTCAGCCCCAGCATTTT. This encodes CASRPGVQPQHF.

This rearrangement joins TRBV18 to TRBJ2-3, with TRBD2 matching 8 bases. The CDR3 covers 16 residues. J gave up 5 bases and V 5 bases, and 12 bases lay outside the gene matches. Germline V CDR1 and CDR2: KGHSH, LQKENI. This CDR3 reads CASSSSPTSVQDTQYF. The CDR3 nucleotides are TGTGCCAGCTCAAGTTCCCCGACTAGCGTACAAGATACGCAGTATTTT.

The chain couples TRBV18 to TRBJ1-2, with D tentatively TRBD1 (5 bases). V lost 9 bases and J lost 8, with 28 bases in between. The CDR3 totals 16 residues. Per the germline V gene, CDR1 is KGHSH and CDR2 is LQKENI. The chain's CDR3 is CASSADQGGLGFGYTF. The CDR3 DNA follows: TGTGCCAGTTCGGCTGACCAGGGAGGTTTAGGATTCGGCTACACCTTC.

The CDR3 loop reads CASSARGVGRIYEQYF. DNA for the CDR3: TGTGCCAGCAGCGCCCGCGGGGTCGGGAGGATCTACGAGCAGTACTTC. The chain has TRBV9 and TRBJ2-7; 7 bases align to TRBD2. V dropped 3 bases and J dropped 3; count of bases not matched to a gene: 12. The CDR3 is 16 residues long. Germline lookup yields CDR1 SGDLS and CDR2 YYNGEE.

The chain carries TRBV9 and TRBJ2-2; tentatively, D is TRBD2 (5 bases). The ends were cut back, 6 bases at V and 0 bases at J, with 9 bases in the middle. Germline lookup yields CDR1 SGDLS and CDR2 YYNGEE. The CDR3 spans 14 residues. In DNA, the CDR3 is TGTGCCAGCAAACCGGGGACGAACACCGGGGAGCTGTTTTTT. Amino acids: CASKPGTNTGELFF.

This clone was observed a single time. This chain joins TRBV28 and TRBJ1-1; no definite D call. Trimming pared 1 base from V and 0 bases from J, leaving 12 bases between. Germline V lookup: CDR1 MDHEN, CDR2 SYDVKM. The CDR3 has 16 residues. CDR3 sequence: CASSLSQRRMNTEAFF. The CDR3 bases are TGTGCCAGCAGTTTATCACAGCGCAGAATGAACACTGAAGCTTTCTTT.

The chain has TRBV9 and TRBJ2-2, with D unclear. The CDR3 contains 14 residues. Germline V CDR1 and CDR2: SGDLS, YYNGEE. Trimming took off 2 bases at V and 0 bases at J, with 5 bases between the two ends. The DNA of the CDR3 is TGTGCCAGCAGCGTCTCTTCGAACACCGGGGAGCTGTTTTTT. This translates into CASSVSSNTGELFF.

V gene TRBV7-8 combines with J gene TRBJ2-2, with D possibly TRBD1 on 5 matching bases. The germline V gene encodes CDR1 SGHVS and CDR2 FQNEAQ. The CDR3 sequence is 15 residues long. Trimming left V 5 bases short and J 1 base short, with 11 bases between. The CDR3 loop reads CASSPRGQNTGELFF. The CDR3 DNA sequence: TGTGCCAGCAGCCCACGTGGACAGAACACCGGGGAGCTGTTTTTT.

This chain links TRBV27 with TRBJ2-6; D not certain. Germline-derived CDR1 and CDR2 are MNHEY and SMNVEV (reference sequence). With 4 bases removed from V and 4 bases from J, the gap between germline ends came to 14 bases. The CDR3 runs 16 residues. The chain's CDR3 is CASSSPLTRGANVLTF. The DNA of the CDR3 is TGTGCCAGCAGTTCCCCCCTTACAAGAGGGGCCAACGTCCTGACTTTC.

The J gene is TRBJ1-2, the V gene TRBV5-6; a weak D match, TRBD1 (5 bases). CDR1 and CDR2 from the germline V gene are SGHDT and YYEEEE. Trimming removed 3 bases from V and 8 bases from J, with 17 bases in between. CDR3 length: 14 amino acids. The CDR3 DNA sequence: TGTGCCAGCAGCTCGGGAGGACCGGGACGAGGCTACACCTTC. Its protein is CASSSGGPGRGYTF.

The genes are TRBV6-5 and TRBJ2-5, with 9 bases that match TRBD2. The trim removed 4 bases at V and 2 bases at J, leaving 8 bases unmatched. The CDR3 runs 16 residues. The germline gives CDR1 MNHEY, CDR2 SVGAGI. The CDR3, as DNA: TGTGCCAGCAGTTTGGCCCCCCTAGCGGGGCAAGAGACCCAGTACTTC. Amino acids: CASSLAPLAGQETQYF.

Here the CDR3 reads CASSLGSSQETQYF. The CDR3, as DNA: TGCGCCAGCAGCCTTGGTTCCTCTCAAGAGACCCAGTACTTC. The V call is TRBV5-1, the J call TRBJ2-5; D is undetermined. The germline V gene encodes CDR1 SGHRS and CDR2 YFSETQ. This CDR3 region has 14 residues. V lost 4 bases and J lost 2, with 12 bases in between.

This chain uses TRBV19 with TRBJ2-2; D might be TRBD1 (7 bases). Trimming removed 4 bases from V and 7 bases from J, with 22 bases in between. The CDR3 extends over 17 amino acids. Germline V CDR1 and CDR2: LNHDA, SQIVND (reference sequence). CDR3 sequence reads: CASSNGRQGLLVGELFF. The CDR3 coding sequence is TGTGCCAGTAGTAACGGGAGACAGGGACTTTTGGTCGGGGAGCTGTTTTTT.

This clone was counted a single time. The V and J genes are TRBV6-5 and TRBJ1-3, with no clear D. With 6 bases removed from V and 2 bases from J, the gap between germline ends came to 14 bases. The CDR3 consists of 15 residues. Germline loops: CDR1 MNHEY, CDR2 SVGAGI. CDR3 residues: CASRDPTGAGNTIYF. CDR3 nucleotides: TGTGCCAGCAGAGATCCGACTGGGGCTGGAAACACCATATATTTT.

In nucleotides, the CDR3 is TGCGCCAGCACTAGCGGGGGCCGTTACAATGAGCAGTTCTTC. Its protein is CASTSGGRYNEQFF. The chain employs TRBV5-1 and TRBJ2-1, with TRBD2 identical over 10 bases. CDR3 length equals 14 residues. V lost 6 bases and J lost 4; bases outside the gene matches: 4. The germline CDR1 and CDR2 sequences are SGHRS and YFSETQ. Full variable domain (rest looked up from reference TRBV5-1 and TRBJ2-1): KAGVTQTPRYLIKTRGQQVTLSCSPISGHRSVSWYQQTPGQGLQFLFEYFSETQRNKGNFPGRFSGRQFSNSRSEMNVSTLELGDSALYLCASTSGGRYNEQFFGPGTRLTVL.

CDR3 in amino acids: CASSPTNPRTEAFF. Written as DNA, the CDR3 is TGTGCCAGCTCACCAACAAACCCGAGGACTGAAGCTTTCTTT. The chain links TRBV18 to TRBJ1-1; D unresolved. Germline V gene sequence: CDR1 KGHSH, CDR2 LQKENI. The CDR3 spans 14 residues. V was trimmed by 2 bases and J by 5 bases, leaving 12 bases between them.

This clone has just one count. This chain joins TRBV15 and TRBJ2-1; perhaps TRBD2 as D (6 bases). This CDR3 contains 17 residues. Trimming took 0 bases from V and 5 from J, leaving 17 bases between them. Germline V gene data show CDR1 as LNHNV and CDR2 as YYDKDF (reference sequence). CDR3 DNA sequence: TGTGCCACCAGCAGAGAAGGAGGGCTGGCGGGTCACAATGAGCAGTTCTTC. It codes for CATSREGGLAGHNEQFF.

This clone has more than one count but fewer than ten. The rearrangement links TRBV19 to TRBJ2-4; D may be TRBD1 (6 bases). This CDR3 comprises 16 residues. V lost 5 bases to trimming and J lost 0 bases, with 14 bases between them. The germline V gene encodes CDR1 LNHDA and CDR2 SQIVND (reference sequence). CDR3 in amino acids: CASSLQGGLAKNIQYF. The CDR3 nucleotides are TGTGCCAGTAGTTTACAGGGTGGACTAGCCAAAAACATTCAGTACTTC.

This sequence joins TRBV19 and TRBJ2-3, with D uncertain. V was clipped by 1 base and J by 4 bases, with 6 bases between them. The CDR3 runs 13 residues. Germline V gives CDR1 LNHDA, CDR2 SQIVND (reference sequence). This CDR3 is CASSIGDSDTQYF. Written as DNA, the CDR3 is TGTGCCAGTAGTATAGGCGATTCAGATACGCAGTATTTT.

This rearrangement joins TRBV28 to TRBJ1-5; a weak D match, TRBD1 (5 bases). Between the trimmed V and J ends, which lost 7 bases and 3 bases, there was a span of 19 bases. The germline gives CDR1 MDHEN, CDR2 SYDVKM. The CDR3 consists of 16 residues. The CDR3 DNA reads as TGTGCCAGCAACACACCGGGACTTCTTTCCAATCAGCCCCAGCATTTT. Protein: CASNTPGLLSNQPQHF.

This chain connects TRBV9 to TRBJ2-5; D might be TRBD1 or TRBD2, each matching 6 bases. Trimming removed 0 bases at V and 5 bases at J, with 14 bases between. Germline-derived CDR1 and CDR2 are SGDLS and YYNGEE. The CDR3 extends over 15 amino acids. The CDR3 sequence is CASSVEWGAGETQYF. The CDR3 nucleotides are TGTGCCAGCAGCGTAGAGTGGGGGGCAGGGGAGACCCAGTACTTC.

This clone came up once. CDR3 sequence reads: CASSSGLAPYEQYF. The DNA for the CDR3 is TGTGCCAGCAGTTCTGGACTGGCTCCCTACGAGCAGTACTTC. The genes are TRBV7-2 and TRBJ2-7, with a weak D call TRBD2 (5 bases). The CDR3 runs to 14 residues. The V end lost 6 bases, the J end lost 2 bases, and 14 bases lay between the germline ends. CDR1 and CDR2 from the germline V gene are SGHTA and FQGNSA.

The chain joins TRBV5-4 to TRBJ2-7; D is unresolved. Trimming left V 0 bases short and J 8 bases short, with 9 bases between. The CDR3 has 12 amino acids. CDR1 and CDR2 from the germline V gene are SGHNT and YYREEE (reference sequence). CDR3 sequence: CASSLGLEKQYF. For the CDR3, the DNA is TGTGCCAGCAGCTTGGGTTTAGAAAAGCAGTACTTC.

V usage is TRBV7-6 and J usage is TRBJ1-1, with D maybe TRBD1 (6 bases). Between the trimmed V and J ends, which lost 1 base and 5 bases, there was a span of 14 bases. Germline CDR1 is SGHVS and CDR2 is FNYEAQ. This CDR3 spans 15 amino acids. This chain's CDR3 is CASSLDWGGGTEAFF. DNA for the CDR3: TGTGCCAGCAGCTTAGATTGGGGGGGCGGGACTGAAGCTTTCTTT.

The count of this clone is one. This chain uses TRBV5-6 with TRBJ1-3; no clear D gene. Germline CDR1 is SGHDT and CDR2 is YYEEEE. V was trimmed by 4 bases and J by 2 bases, leaving 7 bases between them. The CDR3 totals 13 residues. The CDR3 loop is CASSRTAGNTIYF. CDR3 DNA sequence: TGTGCCAGCAGCCGGACCGCTGGAAACACCATATATTTT.

This chain links TRBV11-2 with TRBJ1-2, with 7 nucleotides matching TRBD1. The germline V gene has CDR1 SGHAT and CDR2 FQNNGV. This CDR3 has 15 amino acids. Trimming took 0 bases from V and 4 from J; bases not matched to a gene: 5. Here the CDR3 DNA reads TGTGCCAGCAGCTTAGATCCCGGACAGGTCTATGGCTACACCTTC. This sequence encodes CASSLDPGQVYGYTF.

The genes are TRBV5-1 and TRBJ1-4; D uncertain. V lost 3 bases, J lost 0 bases, and 6 bases lay in between. The CDR3 is 14 residues long. CDR1 and CDR2 from the germline V gene are SGHRS and YFSETQ. The CDR3 nucleotides read TGCGCCAGCAGCTGGACGACAACTAATGAAAAACTGTTTTTT. Its translation: CASSWTTTNEKLFF.

This clone has just one count. The chain carries TRBV27 and TRBJ2-3; 8 nucleotides agree with TRBD2. V lost 7 bases, J lost 0 bases, and 6 bases stayed unmatched. CDR3 size: 15 residues. Germline V gene sequence: CDR1 MNHEY, CDR2 SMNVEV (reference sequence). As DNA, the CDR3 is TGTGCCAGCAAACCACTAGCGGCTAGCACAGATACGCAGTATTTT. It translates to CASKPLAASTDTQYF.